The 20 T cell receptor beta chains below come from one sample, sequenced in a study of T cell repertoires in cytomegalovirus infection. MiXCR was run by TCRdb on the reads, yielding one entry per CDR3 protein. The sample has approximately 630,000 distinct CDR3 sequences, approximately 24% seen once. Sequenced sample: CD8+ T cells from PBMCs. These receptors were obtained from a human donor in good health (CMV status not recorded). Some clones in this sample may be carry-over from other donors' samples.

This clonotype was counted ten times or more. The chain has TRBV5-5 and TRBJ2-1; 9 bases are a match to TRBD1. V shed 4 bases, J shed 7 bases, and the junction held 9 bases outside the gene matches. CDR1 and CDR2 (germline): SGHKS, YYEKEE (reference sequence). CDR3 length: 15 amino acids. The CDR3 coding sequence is TGTGCCAGCAGCCTCCGGACAGGGGCGGGTAATGAGCAGTTCTTC. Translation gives CASSLRTGAGNEQFF.

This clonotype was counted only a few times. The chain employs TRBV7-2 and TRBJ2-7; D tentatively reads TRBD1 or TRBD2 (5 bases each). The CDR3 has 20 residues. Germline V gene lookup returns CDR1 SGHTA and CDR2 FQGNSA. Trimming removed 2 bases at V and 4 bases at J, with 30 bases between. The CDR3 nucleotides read TGTGCCAGCAGCTTATCCCCTGTCGGGGCCACACTCCCGAGAAATTACGAGCAGTACTTC. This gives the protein CASSLSPVGATLPRNYEQYF.

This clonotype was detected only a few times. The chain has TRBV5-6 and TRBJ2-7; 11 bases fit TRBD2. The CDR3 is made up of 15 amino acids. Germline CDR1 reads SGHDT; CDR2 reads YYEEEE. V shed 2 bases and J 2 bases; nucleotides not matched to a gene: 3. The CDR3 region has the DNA TGTGCCAGCAGCTTAAGACTAGCGGGACCCTACGAGCAGTACTTC. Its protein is CASSLRLAGPYEQYF.

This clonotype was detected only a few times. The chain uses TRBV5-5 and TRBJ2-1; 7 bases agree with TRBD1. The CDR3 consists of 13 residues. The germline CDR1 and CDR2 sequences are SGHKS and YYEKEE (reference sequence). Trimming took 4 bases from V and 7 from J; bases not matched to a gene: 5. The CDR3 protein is CASSVLQGNEQFF. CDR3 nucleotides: TGTGCCAGCAGCGTCTTACAGGGGAATGAGCAGTTCTTC.

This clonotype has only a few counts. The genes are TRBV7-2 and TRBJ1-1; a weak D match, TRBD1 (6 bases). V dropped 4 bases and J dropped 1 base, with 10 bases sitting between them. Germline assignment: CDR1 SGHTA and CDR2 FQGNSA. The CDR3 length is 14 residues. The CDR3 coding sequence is TGTGCCAGCAGCTCCGGGACACCGAACACTGAAGCTTTCTTT. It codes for CASSSGTPNTEAFF. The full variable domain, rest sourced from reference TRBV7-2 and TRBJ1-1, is GAGVSQSPSNKVTEKGKDVELRCDPISGHTALYWYRQSLGQGLEFLIYFQGNSAPDKSGLPSDRFSAERTGGSVSTLTIQRTQQEDSAVYLCASSSGTPNTEAFFGQGTRLTVV.

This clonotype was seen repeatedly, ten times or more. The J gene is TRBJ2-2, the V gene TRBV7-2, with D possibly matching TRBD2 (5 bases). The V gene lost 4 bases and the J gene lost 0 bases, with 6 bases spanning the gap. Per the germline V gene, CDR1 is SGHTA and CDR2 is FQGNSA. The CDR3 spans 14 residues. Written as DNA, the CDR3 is TGTGCCAGCAGCTCCGGGGCGAACACCGGGGAGCTGTTTTTT. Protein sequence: CASSSGANTGELFF.

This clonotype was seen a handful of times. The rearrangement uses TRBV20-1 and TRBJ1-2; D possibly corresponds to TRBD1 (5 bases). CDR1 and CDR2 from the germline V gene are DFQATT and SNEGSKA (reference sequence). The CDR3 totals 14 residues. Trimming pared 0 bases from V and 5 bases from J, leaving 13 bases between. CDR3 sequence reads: CSARDFEGRYGYTF. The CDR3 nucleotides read TGCAGTGCTAGAGATTTCGAGGGGAGATATGGCTACACCTTC.

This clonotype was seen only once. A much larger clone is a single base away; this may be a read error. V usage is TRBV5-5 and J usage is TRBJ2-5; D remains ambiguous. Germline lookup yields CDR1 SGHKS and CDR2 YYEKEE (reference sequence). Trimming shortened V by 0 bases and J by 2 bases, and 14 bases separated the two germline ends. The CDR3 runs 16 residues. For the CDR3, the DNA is TGTGCCAGCAGCTTGGTTCCCAGGCCAGGACAAGAGACCCAGTACTTC. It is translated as CASSLVPRPGQETQYF. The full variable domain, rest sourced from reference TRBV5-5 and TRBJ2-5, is DAGVTQSPTHLIKTRGQQVTLRCSPISGHKSVSWYQQVLGQGPQFIFQYYEKEERGRGNFPDRFSARQFPNYSSELNVNALLLGDSALYLCASSLVPRPGQETQYFGPGTRLLVL.

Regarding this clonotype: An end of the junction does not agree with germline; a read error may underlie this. The CDR3 coding sequence is TGTGTCAGCAGCGGTCGAGAAACCAGCTTC. It codes for CVSSGRETSF. The chain combines TRBV9 with TRBJ2-5; TRBD2 is a possible D gene (5 bases). This CDR3 is built from 10 residues. In germline, CDR1 is SGDLS, CDR2 YYNGEE.

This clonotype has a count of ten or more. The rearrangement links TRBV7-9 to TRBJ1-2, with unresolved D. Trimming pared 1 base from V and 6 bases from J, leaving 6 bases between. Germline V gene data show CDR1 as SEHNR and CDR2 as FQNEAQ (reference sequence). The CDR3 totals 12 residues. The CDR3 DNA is TGTGCCAGCAGCTTAGGACCGGATGGCTACACCTTC. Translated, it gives CASSLGPDGYTF.

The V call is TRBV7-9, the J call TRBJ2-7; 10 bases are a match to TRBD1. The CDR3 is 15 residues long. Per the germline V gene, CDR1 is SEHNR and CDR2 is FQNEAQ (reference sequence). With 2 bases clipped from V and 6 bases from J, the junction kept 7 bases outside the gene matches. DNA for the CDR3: TGTGCCAGCAGCTTACCCTCCGGGACAGGGGTCGAGCAGTACTTC. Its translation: CASSLPSGTGVEQYF.

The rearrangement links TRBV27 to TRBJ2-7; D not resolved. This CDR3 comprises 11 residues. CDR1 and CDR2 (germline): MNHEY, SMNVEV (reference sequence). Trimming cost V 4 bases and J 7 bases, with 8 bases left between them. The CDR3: CASSSFREQYF. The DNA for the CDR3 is TGTGCCAGCAGTTCTTTTCGTGAGCAGTACTTC.

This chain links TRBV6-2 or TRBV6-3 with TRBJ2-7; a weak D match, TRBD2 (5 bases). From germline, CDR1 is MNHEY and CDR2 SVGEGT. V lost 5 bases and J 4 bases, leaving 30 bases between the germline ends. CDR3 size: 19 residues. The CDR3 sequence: CASSRGPIASGGENYEQYV. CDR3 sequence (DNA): TGTGCCAGCAGTAGAGGGCCCATAGCCTCCGGAGGAGAAAATTACGAGCAGTACGTC.

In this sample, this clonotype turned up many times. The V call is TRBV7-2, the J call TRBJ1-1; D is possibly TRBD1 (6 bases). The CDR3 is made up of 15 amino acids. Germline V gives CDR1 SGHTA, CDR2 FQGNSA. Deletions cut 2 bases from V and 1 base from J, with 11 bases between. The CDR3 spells CASSLWGHWNTEAFF. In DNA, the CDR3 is TGTGCCAGCAGCTTATGGGGACACTGGAACACTGAAGCTTTCTTT. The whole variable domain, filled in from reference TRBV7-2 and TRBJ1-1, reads GAGVSQSPSNKVTEKGKDVELRCDPISGHTALYWYRQSLGQGLEFLIYFQGNSAPDKSGLPSDRFSAERTGGSVSTLTIQRTQQEDSAVYLCASSLWGHWNTEAFFGQGTRLTVV.

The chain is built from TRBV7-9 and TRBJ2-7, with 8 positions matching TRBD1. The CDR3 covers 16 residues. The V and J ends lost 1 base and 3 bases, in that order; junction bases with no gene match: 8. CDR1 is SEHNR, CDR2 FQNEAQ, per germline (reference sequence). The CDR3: CASSLVPGQVHYEQYF. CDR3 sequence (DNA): TGTGCCAGCAGCTTAGTGCCGGGACAGGTACACTACGAGCAGTACTTC. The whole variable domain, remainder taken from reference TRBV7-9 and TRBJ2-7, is DTGVSQNPRHKITKRGQNVTFRCDPISEHNRLYWYRQTLGQGPEFLTYFQNEAQLEKSRLLSDRFSAERPKGSFSTLEIQRTEQGDSAMYLCASSLVPGQVHYEQYFGPGTRLTVT.

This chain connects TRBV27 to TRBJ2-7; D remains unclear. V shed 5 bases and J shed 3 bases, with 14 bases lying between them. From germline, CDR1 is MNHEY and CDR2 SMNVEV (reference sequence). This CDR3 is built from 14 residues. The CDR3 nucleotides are TGTGCCAGCAGTGCCCGGGTTGGGAACTACGAGCAGTACGTC. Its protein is CASSARVGNYEQYV.

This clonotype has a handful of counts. The chain's CDR3 is CASSDEAFF. CDR3 coding DNA: TGTGCCAGCAGTGATGAAGCTTTCTTT. The V gene is TRBV2, the J gene TRBJ1-1; D is uncertain. The CDR3 runs 9 residues. The V end was cut by 3 bases, the J end by 7 bases, with 0 bases between. Germline V gene lookup returns CDR1 SNHLY and CDR2 FYNNEI.

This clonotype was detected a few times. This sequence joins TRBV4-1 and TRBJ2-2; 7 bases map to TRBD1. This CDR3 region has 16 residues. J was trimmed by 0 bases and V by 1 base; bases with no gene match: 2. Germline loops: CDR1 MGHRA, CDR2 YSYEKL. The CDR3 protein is CASSQAGTANTGELFF. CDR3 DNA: TGCGCCAGCAGCCAAGCCGGGACAGCGAACACCGGGGAGCTGTTTTTT.

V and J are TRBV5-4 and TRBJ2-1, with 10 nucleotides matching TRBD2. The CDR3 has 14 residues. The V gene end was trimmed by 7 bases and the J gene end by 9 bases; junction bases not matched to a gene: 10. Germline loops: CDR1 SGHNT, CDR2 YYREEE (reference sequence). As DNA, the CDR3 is TGTGCCAGCCTCCTAGCGGGGGATCGGGGTGAGCAGTTCTTC. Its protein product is CASLLAGDRGEQFF. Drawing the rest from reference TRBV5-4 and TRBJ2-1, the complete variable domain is ETGVTQSPTHLIKTRGQQVTLRCSSQSGHNTVSWYQQALGQGPQFIFQYYREEENGRGNFPPRFSGLQFPNYSSELNVNALELDDSALYLCASLLAGDRGEQFFGPGTRLTVL.

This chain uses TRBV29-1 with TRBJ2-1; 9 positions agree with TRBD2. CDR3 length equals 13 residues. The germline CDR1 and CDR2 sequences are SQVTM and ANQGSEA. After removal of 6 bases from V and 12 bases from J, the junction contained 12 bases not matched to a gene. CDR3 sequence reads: CSVRGTSSSGQFF. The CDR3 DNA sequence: TGCAGCGTCAGAGGGACTAGCTCTTCTGGGCAGTTCTTC.